This T cell receptor (beta chain) derives from a study of PD-L1 blockade in urothelial cancer (dated by TCRdb to 2016 to 2017). About the investigation overall: All patients started therapy at some point between 2014 and 2016 and received atezolizumab 1,200 mg intravenously every 3 weeks. Durable clinical benefit was defined as a progression-free survival longer than 6 months, and TCR features were additionally tested against progression-free survival and overall survival. Blood samples yielded a median of roughly 140,000 T cells and more than 80,000 unique TCRs, with median clonality approximately 0.08. Durable clinical benefit was achieved by nine patients but not by the remaining 20. Pretreatment blood TCR-seq was available for about 27 patients, at least one posttreatment blood collection was obtained for 24 patients, and tumor TCR-seq was available for 24 patients. In the same patients, whole exome sequencing and RNA sequencing of pretreatment tumors were performed in addition to TCR sequencing. Pretreatment tumor samples and matched peripheral blood, collected serially before and after atezolizumab treatment, underwent TCR sequencing. An exploratory multi-omic analysis was conducted of the somatic, immune and clinical correlates of response to PD-L1 blockade with atezolizumab in urothelial cancer. Patients had an ECOG performance status of 0 or 1 and had received between 0 and 3 prior chemotherapy regimens. About nine tenths of the roughly 29 patients were males with bladder-origin urothelial cancer, and about 65% of the roughly 30 reported a prior smoking history. Blood samples were analyzed at 3 weeks after treatment start (second dose) and at 6 weeks after treatment start.

On the study overall, not on this receptor specifically: Because the sample size was small (n = 29) and many of the analyses were exploratory, the results are meant to be hypothesis-generating. A pretreatment peripheral blood TCR clonality below the median was linked to improved progression-free and overall survival. Among patients with durable benefit, tumor-associated TCR clones showed greater expansion in peripheral blood 3 weeks after treatment started (n = 22, p = 0.022).

Points on this clone: Its antigen target is currently unknown. Per-base quality was not reported, and no clone a single base away is much larger than it.

This specimen's time point label, per the study, means: peripheral blood 6 weeks after treatment start. A total of 29 patients with locally advanced or metastatic urothelial carcinoma, treated at Memorial Sloan Kettering on a trial protocol, made up the cohort. Peripheral blood mononuclear cells were collected pretreatment and during treatment, with between 1 and 8 total time points obtained per patient. The Qiagen DNeasy Blood extraction kit was used to purify genomic DNA from total PBMCs and tumor samples. PBMCs were collected pretreatment and during treatment and were isolated and stored as previously described. Synthetic TCR analog templates were spiked into each PCR to estimate absolute template abundance from read counts. The immunoSEQ assay used bias-controlled V and J gene primers to amplify TCRbeta CDR3 regions from genomic DNA. Sequencing of rearranged TCRbeta segments was performed at approximately 20X coverage. Regarding the original processing steps: Clustering was used to correct sequencing errors, and CDR3s were annotated against IMGT so that V, D and J genes could be assigned. Only productive TCRbeta rearrangements were used in downstream analyses, excluding out-of-frame or stop-codon sequences. Clonality was computed as one minus Shannon entropy normalized by the log of the number of unique productive sequences. Clones differing between time points or between blood and tumor were identified using Fisher's exact test with Benjamini-Hochberg correction, with an adjusted p below 0.01 applied as the threshold. TCRdb stores this immuneACCESS table with in-frame sequences only. Part of the clones is absent; in the studies checked, under half of the shortfall reflects unresolved V genes, and no reason is known for the rest. Clone size and the V and J calls come from that table; the DNA yielded D and trimming. The sample table records around 50,000 clones; around 85% of these occur just once. The top ten clonotypes cover under 2.5% of the sample.

The receptor comes from a man over 45 with urothelial cancer. The sequenced sample was PBMCs, obtained around atezolizumab (anti-PD-L1) treatment.

The CDR3 is CASSSVAEAFF. The sequenced DNA: TGTGCCAGCAGCTCGGTGGCTGAAGCTTTCTTT. The rearranged chain carries TRBV7-9 and TRBJ1-1; there is no confident call for the D gene. Reading the germline V gene (reference sequence) gives CDR1 SEHNR and CDR2 FQNEAQ. V and J lose 4 bases and 6 bases, and a span of 6 bases separates them. Inclusive of the bounding cysteine and phenylalanine, the CDR3 is 11 residues long. The read is trimmed to its CDR3 DNA, 33 bases read in frame from base 1.